This T cell receptor (beta chain) was identified during a study of T cell changes during pregnancy in multiple sclerosis (dated by TCRdb to 2018 to 2020). Regarding the study in general: Changes in the T cell repertoire over the course of pregnancy were examined in this study in women with multiple sclerosis.

The CDR3 holds 13 amino acids from the cysteine to the phenylalanine. The germline V gene supplies CDR1 SQVTM and CDR2 ANQGSEA. To prepare the library, the immunoSEQ multiplex PCR assay was applied. This immuneACCESS table, as held by TCRdb, lists in-frame sequences with V and J called but not all clones. Of the missing ones, under half trace to an unresolved V gene in checked studies; the others have no known cause. The sample profile shows about 73,000 clones; more than 90% of them were found once. The biggest ten clones account for less than 2.5% of the sample. As for this clone: The antigen it binds to is not known. The DNA is left out, because the CDR3 cannot be placed on it with certainty; the CDR3 is given as TCRdb lists it.

This sequence was found in a female donor in good health, enrolled as a control in a pregnancy study. Sequences were derived from peripheral blood, sampled in the second trimester of pregnancy. The chain employs TRBV29-1 and TRBJ1-5; the DNA was not used to check the table's D call, TRBD1. The CDR3 region: CSVGPGTDQPQHF.